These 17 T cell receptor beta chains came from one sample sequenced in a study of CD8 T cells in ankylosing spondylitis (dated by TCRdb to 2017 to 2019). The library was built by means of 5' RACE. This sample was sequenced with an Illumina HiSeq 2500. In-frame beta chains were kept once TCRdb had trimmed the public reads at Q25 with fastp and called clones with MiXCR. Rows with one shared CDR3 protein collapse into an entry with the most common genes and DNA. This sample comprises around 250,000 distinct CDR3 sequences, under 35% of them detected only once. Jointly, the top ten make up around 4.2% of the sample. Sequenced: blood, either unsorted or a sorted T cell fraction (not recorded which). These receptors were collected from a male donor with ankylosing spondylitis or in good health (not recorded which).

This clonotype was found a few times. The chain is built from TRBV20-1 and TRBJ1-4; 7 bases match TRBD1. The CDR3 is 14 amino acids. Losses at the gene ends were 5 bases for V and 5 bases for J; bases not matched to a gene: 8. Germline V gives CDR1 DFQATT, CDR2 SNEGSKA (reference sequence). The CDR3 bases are TGCAGTGCTTCCCCGGAGGGGGCAAATGAAAAACTGTTTTTT. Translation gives CSASPEGANEKLFF.

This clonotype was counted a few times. CDR3 in DNA: TGCAGTGCTAGGGGGACAGCGAATTCACCCCTCCACTTT. Residues: CSARGTANSPLHF. This chain uses TRBV20-1 with TRBJ1-6, with 7 bases that match TRBD1. The CDR3 sequence is 13 residues long. J was trimmed by 7 bases and V by 3 bases; bases with no gene match: 3. Germline-derived CDR1 and CDR2 are DFQATT and SNEGSKA (reference sequence).

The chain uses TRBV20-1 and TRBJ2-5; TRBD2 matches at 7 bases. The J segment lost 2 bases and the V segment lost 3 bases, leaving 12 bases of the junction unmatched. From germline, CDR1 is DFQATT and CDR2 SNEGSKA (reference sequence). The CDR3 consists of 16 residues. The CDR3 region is CSASSYEAGEQETQYF. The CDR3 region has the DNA TGCAGTGCTAGCTCCTATGAGGCGGGGGAACAAGAGACCCAGTACTTC.

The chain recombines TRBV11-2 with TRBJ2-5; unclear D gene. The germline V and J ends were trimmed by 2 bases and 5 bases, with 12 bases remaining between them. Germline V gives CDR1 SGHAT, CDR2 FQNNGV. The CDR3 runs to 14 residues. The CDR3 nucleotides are TGTGCCAGCAGCTTAAACTCCGTGGGGGAGACCCAGTACTTC. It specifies CASSLNSVGETQYF. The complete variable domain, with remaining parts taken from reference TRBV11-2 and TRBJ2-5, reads EAGVAQSPRYKIIEKRQSVAFWCNPISGHATLYWYQQILGQGPKLLIQFQNNGVVDDSQLPKDRFSAERLKGVDSTLKIQPAKLEDSAVYLCASSLNSVGETQYFGPGTRLLVL.

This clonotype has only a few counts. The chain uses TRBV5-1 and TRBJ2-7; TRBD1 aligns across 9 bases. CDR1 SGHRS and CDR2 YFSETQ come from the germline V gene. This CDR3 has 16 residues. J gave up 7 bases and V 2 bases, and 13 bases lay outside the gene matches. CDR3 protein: CASSLQTPQGAREQYF. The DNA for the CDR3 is TGCGCCAGCAGCTTACAAACCCCACAGGGGGCTCGGGAGCAGTACTTC. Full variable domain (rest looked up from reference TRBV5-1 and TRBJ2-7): KAGVTQTPRYLIKTRGQQVTLSCSPISGHRSVSWYQQTPGQGLQFLFEYFSETQRNKGNFPGRFSGRQFSNSRSEMNVSTLELGDSALYLCASSLQTPQGAREQYFGPGTRLTVT.

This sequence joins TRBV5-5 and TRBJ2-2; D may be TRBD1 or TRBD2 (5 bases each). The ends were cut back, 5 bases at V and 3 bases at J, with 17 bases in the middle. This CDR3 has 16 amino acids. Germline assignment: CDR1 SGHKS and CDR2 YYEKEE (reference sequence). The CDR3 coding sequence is TGTGCCAGCAGGTTCCGCCCGGGGCAGGACACCGGGGAGCTGTTTTTT. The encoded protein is CASRFRPGQDTGELFF.

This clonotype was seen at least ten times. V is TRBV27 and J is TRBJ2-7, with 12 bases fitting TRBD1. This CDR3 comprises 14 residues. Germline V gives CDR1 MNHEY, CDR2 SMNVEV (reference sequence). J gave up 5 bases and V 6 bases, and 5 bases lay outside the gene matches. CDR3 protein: CASRWGQGAHEQYF. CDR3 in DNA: TGTGCCAGCAGATGGGGACAGGGGGCACACGAGCAGTACTTC.

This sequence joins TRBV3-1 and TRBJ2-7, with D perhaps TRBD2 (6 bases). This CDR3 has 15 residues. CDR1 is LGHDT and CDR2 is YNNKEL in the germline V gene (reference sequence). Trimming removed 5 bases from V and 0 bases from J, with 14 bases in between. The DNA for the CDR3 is TGTGCCAGCAGCGGCCGGGACTGGCCCTCCTACGAGCAGTACTTC. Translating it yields CASSGRDWPSYEQYF.

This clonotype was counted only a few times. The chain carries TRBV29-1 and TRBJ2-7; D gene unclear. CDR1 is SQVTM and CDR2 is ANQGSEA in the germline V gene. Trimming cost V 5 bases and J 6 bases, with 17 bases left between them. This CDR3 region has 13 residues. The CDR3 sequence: CSVRSETSFEQYF. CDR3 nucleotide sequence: TGCAGCGTTCGATCCGAAACCAGTTTCGAGCAGTACTTC.

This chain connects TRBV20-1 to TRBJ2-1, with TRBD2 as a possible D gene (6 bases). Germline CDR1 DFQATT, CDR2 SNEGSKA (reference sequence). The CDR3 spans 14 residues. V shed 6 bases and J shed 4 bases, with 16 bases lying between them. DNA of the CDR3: TGCAGTGCCTCTTCGGTTGCGGGATACAATGAGCAGTTCTTC. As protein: CSASSVAGYNEQFF.

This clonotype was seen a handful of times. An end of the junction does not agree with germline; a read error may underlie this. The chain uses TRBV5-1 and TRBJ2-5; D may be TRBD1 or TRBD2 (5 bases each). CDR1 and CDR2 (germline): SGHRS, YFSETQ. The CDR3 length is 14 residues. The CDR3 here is CASSGTLSQEAQYF. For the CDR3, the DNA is TGCGCCAGTTCCGGGACCCTGAGCCAAGAGGCCCAGTACTTC.

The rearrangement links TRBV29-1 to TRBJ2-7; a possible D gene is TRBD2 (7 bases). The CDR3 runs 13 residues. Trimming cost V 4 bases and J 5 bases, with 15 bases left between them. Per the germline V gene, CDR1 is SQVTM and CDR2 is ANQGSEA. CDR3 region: CSVVRGAGNEQYF. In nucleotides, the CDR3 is TGCAGCGTTGTCCGGGGGGCAGGGAACGAGCAGTACTTC.

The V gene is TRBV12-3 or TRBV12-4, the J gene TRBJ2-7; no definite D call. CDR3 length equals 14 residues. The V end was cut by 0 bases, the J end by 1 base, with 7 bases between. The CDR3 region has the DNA TGTGCCAGCAGTTTAGCGCCGCATTCCTACGAGCAGTACTTC. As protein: CASSLAPHSYEQYF.

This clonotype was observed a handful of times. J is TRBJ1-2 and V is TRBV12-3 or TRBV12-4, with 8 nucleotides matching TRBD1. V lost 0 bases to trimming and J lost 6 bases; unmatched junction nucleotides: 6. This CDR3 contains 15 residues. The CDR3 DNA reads TGTGCCAGCAGTTTAGCAGGCAGGGGGCAGGATGGCTACACCTTC. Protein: CASSLAGRGQDGYTF.

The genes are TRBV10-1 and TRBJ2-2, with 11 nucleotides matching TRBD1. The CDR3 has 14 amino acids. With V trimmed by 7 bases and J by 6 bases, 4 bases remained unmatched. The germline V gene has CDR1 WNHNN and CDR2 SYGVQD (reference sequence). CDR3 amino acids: CASMRTGGSGELFF. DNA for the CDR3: TGCGCCAGCATGCGGACAGGGGGCTCCGGGGAGCTGTTTTTT.

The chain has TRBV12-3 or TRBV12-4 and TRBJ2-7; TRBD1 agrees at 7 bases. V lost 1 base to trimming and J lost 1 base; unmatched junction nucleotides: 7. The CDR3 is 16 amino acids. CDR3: CASSLGVQGDSYEQYF. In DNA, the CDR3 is TGTGCCAGCAGTTTAGGAGTCCAGGGGGATTCCTACGAGCAGTACTTC.

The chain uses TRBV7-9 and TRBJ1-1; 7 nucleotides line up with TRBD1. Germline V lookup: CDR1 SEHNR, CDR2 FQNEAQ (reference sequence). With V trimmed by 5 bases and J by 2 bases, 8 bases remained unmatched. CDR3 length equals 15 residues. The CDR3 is CASSPSRQGNTEAFF. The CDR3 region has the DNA TGTGCCAGCAGCCCTTCTAGACAGGGAAACACTGAAGCTTTCTTT.